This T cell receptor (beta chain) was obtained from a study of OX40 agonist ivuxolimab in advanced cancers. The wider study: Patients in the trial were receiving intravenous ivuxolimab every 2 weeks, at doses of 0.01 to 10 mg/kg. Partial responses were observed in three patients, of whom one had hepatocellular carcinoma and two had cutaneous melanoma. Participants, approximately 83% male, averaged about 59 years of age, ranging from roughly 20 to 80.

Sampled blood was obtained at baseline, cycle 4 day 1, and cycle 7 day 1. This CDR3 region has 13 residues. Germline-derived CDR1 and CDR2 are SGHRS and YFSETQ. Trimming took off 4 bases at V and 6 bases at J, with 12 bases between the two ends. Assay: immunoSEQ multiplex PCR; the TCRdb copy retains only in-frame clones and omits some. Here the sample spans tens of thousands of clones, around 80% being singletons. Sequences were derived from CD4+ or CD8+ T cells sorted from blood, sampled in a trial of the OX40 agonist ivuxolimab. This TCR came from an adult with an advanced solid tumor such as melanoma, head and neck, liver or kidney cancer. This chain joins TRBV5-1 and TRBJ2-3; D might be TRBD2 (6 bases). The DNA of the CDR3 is TGCGCCAGCAGCCAAGAGCGGGCTGATACGCAGTATTTT. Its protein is CASSQERADTQYF.